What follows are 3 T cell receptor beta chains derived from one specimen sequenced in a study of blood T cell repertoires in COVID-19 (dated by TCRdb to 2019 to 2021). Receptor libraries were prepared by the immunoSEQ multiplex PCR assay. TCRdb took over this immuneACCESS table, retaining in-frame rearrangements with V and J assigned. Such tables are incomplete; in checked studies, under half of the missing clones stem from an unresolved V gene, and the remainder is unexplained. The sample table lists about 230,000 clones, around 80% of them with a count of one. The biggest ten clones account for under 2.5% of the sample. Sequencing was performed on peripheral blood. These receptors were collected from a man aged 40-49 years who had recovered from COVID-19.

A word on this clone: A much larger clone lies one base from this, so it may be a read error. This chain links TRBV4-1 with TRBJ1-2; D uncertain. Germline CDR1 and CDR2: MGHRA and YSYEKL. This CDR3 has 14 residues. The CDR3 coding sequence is TGCGCCACCAGCCGACCAGACACCCACTATGGCTACACCTTC. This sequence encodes CATSRPDTHYGYTF.

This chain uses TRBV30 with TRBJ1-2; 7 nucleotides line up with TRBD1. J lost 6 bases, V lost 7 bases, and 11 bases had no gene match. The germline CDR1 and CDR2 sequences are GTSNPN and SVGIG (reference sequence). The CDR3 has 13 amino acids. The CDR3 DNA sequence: TGTGCCTCAAAGGAGAAGGACAGGCATGGCTACACCTTC. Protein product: CASKEKDRHGYTF.

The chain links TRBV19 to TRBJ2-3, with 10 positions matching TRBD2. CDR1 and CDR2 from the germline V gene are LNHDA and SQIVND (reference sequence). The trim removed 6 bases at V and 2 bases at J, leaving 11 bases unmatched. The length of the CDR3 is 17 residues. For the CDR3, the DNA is TGTGCCAGTAGCCGAAGAGTAGCGGGGGGTTACACAGATACGCAGTATTTT. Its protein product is CASSRRVAGGYTDTQYF.